This T cell receptor (beta chain) was documented in a study of control samples from healthy donors and cancer patients (dated by TCRdb to 2020 to 2021). Trimming at the junction amounts to 1 base on V and 1 base on J, and the germline ends lie 17 bases apart. The CDR3 measures 17 amino acids from cysteine to phenylalanine. Solely the CDR3 DNA is kept, with 51 bases framed from the first base. This clone has a single count. The antigen this receptor binds is unknown. The sample holds no much larger clone one base away, and base qualities are not on file. Libraries were built with the immunoSEQ multiplex PCR assay. This immuneACCESS table, as held by TCRdb, lists in-frame sequences with V and J called but not all clones. Of the missing ones, under half trace to an unresolved V gene in checked studies; the others have no known cause. The sample data list about 55,000 clones, and 95% to 97% of these were observed just once. The top ten clones comprise roughly 1.1% of the sample.

The TCR sequence derives from a woman younger than 35 in good health. The sequenced material came from blood. The chain couples TRBV5-7 to TRBJ2-5; the D segment could be TRBD2, given 6 matching bases. TRBV5-7 is classed as an ORF, of uncertain function. The CDR3 protein is CASSLKHLGGSQETQYF. In nucleotides, the sequence is TGTGCCAGCAGCTTGAAGCACTTGGGGGGTTCCCAAGAGACCCAGTACTTC.